Each of the 13 T cell receptor beta chains below was sequenced from the same sample in a study of blood T cell repertoires in COVID-19. Profiling relied on immunoSEQ multiplex PCR, and the TCRdb table lists in-frame clones only, not all of them. This sample yields some 300,000 clones, of which 88% are seen a single time; approximately 2% belongs to the top ten. The specimen was PBMCs or T cells enriched from blood (not recorded which). All receptors derive from a woman aged 55 to 70 in a cohort exposed to, infected with or recovered from COVID-19 (not recorded which).

The V and J genes are TRBV30 and TRBJ2-7; 9 bases fit TRBD1. The V gene's germline CDR1 is GTSNPN and CDR2 SVGIG (reference sequence). The CDR3 spans 15 residues. Trimming cost V 0 bases and J 5 bases; bases outside gene matches: 8. Here the CDR3 reads CAWSVKVTGGNEQYF. The CDR3 nucleotides are TGTGCCTGGAGTGTAAAGGTGACAGGGGGTAACGAGCAGTACTTC.

V and J are TRBV28 and TRBJ1-2; no definite D call. Trimming removed 5 bases from V and 0 bases from J, with 19 bases in between. Germline V lookup: CDR1 MDHEN, CDR2 SYDVKM. This CDR3 contains 17 residues. The CDR3 is CASSTPNGVGANYGYTF. The CDR3 DNA reads as TGTGCCAGCAGTACCCCTAACGGGGTCGGAGCTAACTATGGCTACACCTTC.

The chain links TRBV11-3 to TRBJ2-3, with a weak D call TRBD1 (5 bases). V lost 5 bases and J lost 1, with 10 bases in between. CDR1 and CDR2 (germline): SGHNT, YENEEA. There are 14 residues in the CDR3. CDR3 DNA: TGTGCCAGCAGCCTCCAGGGTCGCACAGATACGCAGTATTTT. Amino acids: CASSLQGRTDTQYF.

The CDR3 loop is CASSLAGGVGYEQYF. The CDR3 coding sequence is TGTGCCAGCAGCTTAGCAGGGGGGGTAGGCTACGAGCAGTACTTC. The chain uses TRBV7-2 and TRBJ2-7; TRBD2 might be the D (7 bases). Germline V gene lookup returns CDR1 SGHTA and CDR2 FQGNSA. V was cut by 0 bases and J by 3 bases, with 12 bases left in between. The CDR3 has 15 amino acids.

The V call is TRBV5-8, the J call TRBJ1-1; D gene uncertain. V lost 4 bases and J 8 bases, leaving 12 bases between the germline ends. Germline loops: CDR1 SGHTS, CDR2 YDEGEE. The CDR3 is 12 amino acids. The CDR3 DNA reads as TGTGCCAGCAGCCCAGGCACCTTAGAAGCTTTCTTT. Its protein is CASSPGTLEAFF.

The chain couples TRBV28 to TRBJ2-7; a weak D match, TRBD1 (5 bases). Germline values: CDR1 MDHEN, CDR2 SYDVKM. With 7 bases removed from V and 3 bases from J, the gap between germline ends came to 22 bases. This CDR3 is built from 16 residues. CDR3 nucleotides: TGTGCCAGCACCCCTGCTTGGCTAGTGGGGCACTACGAGCAGTACTTC. Protein: CASTPAWLVGHYEQYF.

This chain joins TRBV18 and TRBJ2-2; maybe TRBD1 (5 bases). Trimming took off 3 bases at V and 4 bases at J, with 12 bases between the two ends. The germline gives CDR1 KGHSH, CDR2 LQKENI. The CDR3 is 15 amino acids. The CDR3 bases are TGTGCCAGCTCACCCTTACAGGACCTCACCGGGGAGCTGTTTTTT. Protein: CASSPLQDLTGELFF.

The V gene is TRBV19, the J gene TRBJ2-5, with D perhaps matching TRBD2 (6 bases). There are 13 residues in the CDR3. Germline V gene sequence: CDR1 LNHDA, CDR2 SQIVND (reference sequence). Trimming took off 5 bases at V and 3 bases at J, with 10 bases between the two ends. In DNA, the CDR3 is TGTGCCAGTAGTTGGGACTGGGAAGAGACCCAGTACTTC. It yields the protein CASSWDWEETQYF.

This chain links TRBV5-1 with TRBJ1-2, with D possibly being TRBD1 (5 bases). Germline-derived CDR1 and CDR2 are SGHRS and YFSETQ. This CDR3 comprises 14 residues. Trimming shortened V by 0 bases and J by 3 bases, and 9 bases separated the two germline ends. The CDR3 nucleotides read TGCGCCAGCAGCTTGGCCGGGGGTGACTATGGCTACACCTTC. Translation gives CASSLAGGDYGYTF.

The rearrangement links TRBV7-2 to TRBJ2-1, with 12 bases matching TRBD2. The length of the CDR3 is 15 residues. From germline, CDR1 is SGHTA and CDR2 FQGNSA. Trimming at V came to 5 bases and at J to 7 bases, leaving 6 bases not matched to a gene. CDR3 sequence reads: CASSASGRAENEQFF. The CDR3 DNA reads as TGTGCCAGCAGCGCTAGCGGGAGGGCCGAAAATGAGCAGTTCTTC.

This rearrangement joins TRBV7-2 to TRBJ1-2, with D perhaps matching TRBD1 (5 bases). Germline V gene data show CDR1 as SGHTA and CDR2 as FQGNSA. There are 15 residues in the CDR3. Trimming stripped 4 bases from V and 6 bases from J, with 18 bases between. The CDR3 DNA follows: TGTGCCAGCAGCTCCAAACCCCAGGGATTCGATGGCTACACCTTC. This translates into CASSSKPQGFDGYTF.

The rearrangement joins TRBV5-4 to TRBJ2-1; 9 nucleotides line up with TRBD2. CDR1 and CDR2 (germline): SGHNT, YYREEE (reference sequence). The CDR3 totals 13 residues. V shed 4 bases and J 8 bases; nucleotides not matched to a gene: 4. The DNA of the CDR3 is TGTGCCAGCAGCCGACTAGCGGCGGATGAGCAGTTCTTC. Protein product: CASSRLAADEQFF.

In its sample, this clone was seen once. This chain joins TRBV14 and TRBJ2-7, with D possibly matching TRBD1 (6 bases). The germline V and J ends were trimmed by 1 base and 4 bases, with 14 bases remaining between them. The CDR3 is 15 residues long. Germline CDR1 and CDR2: SGHDN and FVKESK. Here the CDR3 DNA reads TGTGCCAGCAGCCAAGCGGGACACCTCTCTTACGAGCAGTACTTC. Residues: CASSQAGHLSYEQYF.